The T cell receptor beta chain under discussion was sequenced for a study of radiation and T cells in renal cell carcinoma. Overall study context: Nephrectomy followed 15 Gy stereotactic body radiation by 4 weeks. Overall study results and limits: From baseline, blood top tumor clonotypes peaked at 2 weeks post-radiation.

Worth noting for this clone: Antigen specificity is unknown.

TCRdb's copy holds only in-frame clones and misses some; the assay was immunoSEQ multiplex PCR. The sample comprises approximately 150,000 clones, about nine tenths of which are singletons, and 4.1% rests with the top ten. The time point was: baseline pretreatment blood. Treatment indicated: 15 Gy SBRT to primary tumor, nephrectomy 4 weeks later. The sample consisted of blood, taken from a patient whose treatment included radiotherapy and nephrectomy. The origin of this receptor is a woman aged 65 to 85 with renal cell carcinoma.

The CDR3 spells CASSLDRPGLAGGKYEQFF. The CDR3 DNA is TGTGCCAGCAGCTTGGACCGCCCGGGACTAGCGGGGGGTAAATATGAGCAGTTCTTC. The genes are TRBV7-2 and TRBJ2-1, with 15 bases matching TRBD2. Germline V gene sequence: CDR1 SGHTA, CDR2 FQGNSA. There are 19 residues in the CDR3. J gave up 8 bases and V 3 bases, and 14 bases lay outside the gene matches.